The 16 T cell receptor beta chains listed next were all sequenced from one sample in a study of shared clonotypes between healthy human individuals. Naive CD8 isolation took CD45RO-negative cells positively selected for CCR7 and excluded terminally differentiated effector memory CD45RA+ cells. The method was immunoSEQ multiplex PCR; TCRdb's version includes in-frame clones alone and lacks a portion of them. Of around 2.1 million clones in the sample, just over 90% are singletons; the top ten hold over 1.5%. Sequenced: naive CD8+ T cells from PBMCs. These receptor sequences come from a man younger than 35 in good health. Some clones in this sample may be carry-over from other donors' samples.

The gene calls are TRBV28 and TRBJ1-5; tentatively, D is TRBD1 (5 bases). Per germline, CDR1 MDHEN and CDR2 SYDVKM. Trimming took 3 bases from V and 0 from J, leaving 15 bases between them. There are 17 residues in the CDR3. CDR3 protein: CASSFPRQIYSNQPQHF. The CDR3 DNA sequence: TGTGCCAGCAGTTTCCCCCGACAGATCTATAGCAATCAGCCCCAGCATTTT. The whole variable domain, remainder taken from reference TRBV28 and TRBJ1-5, is DVKVTQSSRYLVKRTGEKVFLECVQDMDHENMFWYRQDPGLGLRLIYFSYDVKMKEKGDIPEGYSVSREKKERFSLILESASTNQTSMYLCASSFPRQIYSNQPQHFGDGTRLSIL.

The chain employs TRBV19 and TRBJ2-4; 9 nucleotides agree with TRBD1. Trimming removed 8 bases from V and 6 bases from J; junction bases left unmatched: 8. Germline lookup yields CDR1 LNHDA and CDR2 SQIVND (reference sequence). The CDR3 is made up of 14 amino acids. The CDR3 protein is CASGDRGSGNIQYF. The CDR3 DNA follows: TGTGCCAGTGGTGACAGGGGGAGTGGAAACATTCAGTACTTC.

The V and J genes are TRBV7-9 and TRBJ2-7; no clear D gene. V lost 7 bases and J lost 7, with 26 bases in between. CDR1 is SEHNR and CDR2 is FQNEAQ in the germline V gene (reference sequence). The CDR3 contains 16 residues. Here the CDR3 reads CASTPKKVKGIWEQYF. The CDR3, as DNA: TGTGCCAGCACCCCAAAGAAAGTTAAGGGTATATGGGAGCAGTACTTC.

The V and J genes are TRBV5-1 and TRBJ2-3; 8 bases are a match to TRBD2. The CDR3 sequence is 15 residues long. CDR1 is SGHRS and CDR2 is YFSETQ in the germline V gene. V lost 6 bases, J lost 2 bases, and 8 bases stayed unmatched. CDR3 in DNA: TGCGCCAGCAACCCCAGCGGGAGTGTCACAGATACGCAGTATTTT. This encodes CASNPSGSVTDTQYF.

This clone appeared once. The rearrangement links TRBV5-5 to TRBJ1-5; 7 nucleotides align to TRBD1. CDR3 length: 15 residues. CDR1 SGHKS and CDR2 YYEKEE come from the germline V gene (reference sequence). J lost 4 bases, V lost 2 bases, and 6 bases had no gene match. The CDR3 loop reads CASSFWDSSNQPQHF. The CDR3 region has the DNA TGTGCCAGCAGCTTTTGGGACAGTTCAAATCAGCCCCAGCATTTT.

The chain carries TRBV5-1 and TRBJ2-3, with TRBD2 identical over 9 bases. Germline V gives CDR1 SGHRS, CDR2 YFSETQ. Germline trimming cut 0 bases from V and 5 bases from J; bases unmatched to any gene: 10. The CDR3 runs to 17 residues. In DNA form, the CDR3 reads TGCGCCAGCAGCTTGGCGGGTAGCGGGAGTTCGTTAGATACGCAGTATTTT. It translates to CASSLAGSGSSLDTQYF.

The chain carries TRBV9 and TRBJ2-2, with no clear D. Germline values: CDR1 SGDLS, CDR2 YYNGEE. Trimming cost V 2 bases and J 3 bases, with 11 bases left between them. This CDR3 is 15 amino acids long. CDR3 bases: TGTGCCAGCAGCGTTAACATTTTGGACACCGGGGAGCTGTTTTTT. Translating it yields CASSVNILDTGELFF.

V usage is TRBV7-8 and J usage is TRBJ2-3, with TRBD1 identical over 11 bases. J was trimmed by 3 bases and V by 3 bases; bases with no gene match: 8. Germline V gene lookup returns CDR1 SGHVS and CDR2 FQNEAQ. The CDR3 length is 17 residues. CDR3: CASSFIQGQGVTDTQYF. In DNA, the CDR3 is TGTGCCAGCAGCTTTATACAGGGACAGGGGGTGACAGATACGCAGTATTTT.

This clone was seen once. The V call is TRBV5-8, the J call TRBJ1-1; 8 bases match TRBD1. CDR3 length: 16 amino acids. Germline trimming cut 2 bases from V and 5 bases from J; bases unmatched to any gene: 11. Germline-derived CDR1 and CDR2 are SGHTS and YDEGEE. CDR3 bases: TGTGCCAGCAGCTTTGAGACAGGGGTCTTCAATACTGAAGCTTTCTTT. It encodes CASSFETGVFNTEAFF.

The V call is TRBV6-4, the J call TRBJ1-1, with 7 bases matching TRBD1. V shed 2 bases and J 4 bases; nucleotides not matched to a gene: 7. This CDR3 spans 15 amino acids. CDR1 MRHNA and CDR2 SNTAGT come from the germline V gene. The CDR3 loop is CASSDENYRGTEAFF. DNA of the CDR3: TGTGCCAGCAGTGACGAGAATTACAGGGGCACTGAAGCTTTCTTT.

V usage is TRBV4-2 and J usage is TRBJ2-6; D gene unclear. CDR1 LGHNA and CDR2 YNFKEQ come from the germline V gene. Deletions cut 4 bases from V and 0 bases from J, with 10 bases between. The CDR3 length is 16 residues. DNA of the CDR3: TGTGCCAGCAGCCCGACATTAAGCTCTGGGGCCAACGTCCTGACTTTC. It yields the protein CASSPTLSSGANVLTF.

The rearrangement links TRBV11-2 to TRBJ2-1; the D is unclear. Germline assignment: CDR1 SGHAT and CDR2 FQNNGV. V lost 3 bases and J lost 12, with 12 bases in between. There are 12 residues in the CDR3. The CDR3 coding sequence is TGTGCCAGCAGCTTTGGGCCGGAAAGGCAGTTCTTC. Residues: CASSFGPERQFF.

This clone was recorded once. The chain recombines TRBV28 with TRBJ2-7; 7 bases are a match to TRBD2. Trimming at V came to 2 bases and at J to 3 bases, leaving 16 bases not matched to a gene. Germline lookup yields CDR1 MDHEN and CDR2 SYDVKM. This CDR3 has 18 residues. The CDR3 loop is CASSLPSRGSPFSYEQYF. In DNA, the CDR3 is TGTGCCAGCAGTTTACCCTCCCGCGGGAGTCCGTTTAGCTACGAGCAGTACTTC. Using reference TRBV28 and TRBJ2-7 for the parts outside the CDR3, the full variable domain is DVKVTQSSRYLVKRTGEKVFLECVQDMDHENMFWYRQDPGLGLRLIYFSYDVKMKEKGDIPEGYSVSREKKERFSLILESASTNQTSMYLCASSLPSRGSPFSYEQYFGPGTRLTVT.

The chain joins TRBV5-1 to TRBJ2-5, with 14 bases matching TRBD2. The V gene end was trimmed by 4 bases and the J gene end by 0 bases; junction bases not matched to a gene: 5. Germline V gene lookup returns CDR1 SGHRS and CDR2 YFSETQ. This CDR3 has 17 amino acids. The CDR3: CASSPGTSGSYQETQYF. The CDR3 bases are TGCGCCAGCAGCCCCGGGACTAGCGGGAGTTACCAAGAGACCCAGTACTTC.

V usage is TRBV7-2 and J usage is TRBJ2-7, with D perhaps TRBD1 (5 bases). Germline CDR1 and CDR2: SGHTA and FQGNSA. Trimming took off 0 bases at V and 0 bases at J, with 12 bases between the two ends. The CDR3 contains 16 residues. The CDR3 here is CASSLASRASSYEQYF. CDR3 DNA sequence: TGTGCCAGCAGCTTAGCGTCCAGGGCGAGCTCCTACGAGCAGTACTTC.

This chain uses TRBV14 with TRBJ1-1; D gene unclear. Germline V gene sequence: CDR1 SGHDN, CDR2 FVKESK. This CDR3 contains 13 residues. V lost 5 bases and J lost 10, with 17 bases in between. The CDR3 here is CASSEVGVRRAFF. The CDR3 DNA sequence: TGTGCCAGCAGCGAAGTCGGGGTGCGACGAGCTTTCTTT.